These 23 T cell receptor beta chains were sequenced from one sample in a study of T-cell memory formation after mild COVID-19. TCRdb recomputed calls from the 5' RACE reads with MiXCR, one row per CDR3 protein. The sample contains roughly 370,000 distinct CDR3 sequences, roughly 15% of which appear only once. What was sequenced was PBMCs or a T cell subset sorted from them (not recorded which). The receptor source for this set is a man aged 18-30 years who had mild COVID-19 (a few samples of this study predate the infection). Cell type and time point are not known.

The chain recombines TRBV7-9 with TRBJ1-1; 9 positions agree with TRBD1. This CDR3 has 14 residues. With 7 bases clipped from V and 6 bases from J, the junction kept 9 bases outside the gene matches. In germline, CDR1 is SEHNR, CDR2 FQNEAQ (reference sequence). CDR3 sequence reads: CASTPGQGLSEAFF. CDR3 sequence (DNA): TGTGCCAGCACCCCGGGACAGGGATTATCTGAAGCTTTCTTT.

This clonotype has just a few counts. This chain links TRBV5-4 with TRBJ2-1, with 8 bases that match TRBD2. Losses at the gene ends were 1 base for V and 5 bases for J; bases not matched to a gene: 5. Looked up from germline, CDR1 is SGHNT and CDR2 is YYREEE (reference sequence). CDR3 length equals 15 residues. CDR3 bases: TGTGCCAGCAGCTTGTACGGGGGGGACCACAATGAGCAGTTCTTC. This translates into CASSLYGGDHNEQFF.

The chain is built from TRBV6-6 and TRBJ2-5; D remains unclear. Germline CDR1 is MNHNY and CDR2 is SVGAGI (reference sequence). The CDR3 extends over 15 amino acids. The ends were cut back, 4 bases at V and 2 bases at J, with 14 bases in the middle. The CDR3 sequence is CASSSAGPAQETQYF. For the CDR3, the DNA is TGTGCCAGCAGTTCAGCCGGGCCTGCTCAAGAGACCCAGTACTTC.

CDR3 DNA sequence: TGTGCCAGCAGCTTCGGGACAGGACACACAGATACGCAGTATTTT. Protein: CASSFGTGHTDTQYF. The V call is TRBV11-2, the J call TRBJ2-3; 8 nucleotides agree with TRBD1. The CDR3 runs 15 residues. Germline V gives CDR1 SGHAT, CDR2 FQNNGV. Trimming removed 3 bases from V and 2 bases from J; junction bases left unmatched: 4.

Of note for this clonotype: A junction end diverges from the germline sequence, so it may reflect a read error. The chain employs TRBV6-5 and TRBJ2-3; TRBD2 is a possible D gene (5 bases). The CDR3 covers 13 residues. The V gene's germline CDR1 is MNHEY and CDR2 SVGAGI. The CDR3 spells CASIGSSTDTKYF. The CDR3 nucleotides read TGTGCCAGCATTGGGTCTAGCACAGATACGAAGTATTTT.

The table lists this clonotype with a few counts. This sequence joins TRBV7-9 and TRBJ2-4, with TRBD2 as a possible D gene (6 bases). Germline V gives CDR1 SEHNR, CDR2 FQNEAQ (reference sequence). V was clipped by 5 bases and J by 3 bases, with 17 bases between them. The CDR3 is 16 amino acids. The CDR3 protein is CASSDSPAGSKNIQYF. The CDR3 DNA reads TGTGCCAGCAGCGATTCCCCAGCGGGTAGCAAAAACATTCAGTACTTC.

Only a few counts were recorded for this clonotype. This chain joins TRBV7-9 and TRBJ2-3; D gene ambiguous. The CDR3 sequence is 12 residues long. Germline-derived CDR1 and CDR2 are SEHNR and FQNEAQ (reference sequence). Trimming took off 4 bases at V and 6 bases at J, with 8 bases between the two ends. The CDR3 loop is CASSSDQDTQYF. CDR3 nucleotide sequence: TGTGCCAGCAGCTCGGATCAGGATACGCAGTATTTT.

This chain joins TRBV5-4 and TRBJ2-7; 8 bases are shared with TRBD1. The CDR3 consists of 14 residues. J gave up 2 bases and V 4 bases, and 5 bases lay outside the gene matches. Germline V gene lookup returns CDR1 SGHNT and CDR2 YYREEE (reference sequence). Here the CDR3 reads CASSRGQGTYEQYF. The CDR3 coding sequence is TGTGCCAGCAGCCGAGGACAGGGAACCTACGAGCAGTACTTC.

There are a few counts of this clonotype. The chain joins TRBV6-2 or TRBV6-3 to TRBJ1-5, with 7 positions matching TRBD1. Germline assignment: CDR1 MNHEY and CDR2 SVGEGT. CDR3 length: 17 residues. Trimming cost V 6 bases and J 2 bases; bases outside gene matches: 13. CDR3 loop: CASRPSKQGRGNQPQHF. The CDR3 DNA is TGTGCCAGCAGACCGTCTAAACAGGGGAGAGGCAATCAGCCCCAGCATTTT.

This clonotype was seen a few times. The CDR3 DNA sequence: TGTGCCAGCAGTTTAGGCGGGGGCGCGGACACCGGGGAGCTGTTTTTT. Its translation: CASSLGGGADTGELFF. The chain couples TRBV12-3 or TRBV12-4 to TRBJ2-2; tentatively, D is TRBD2 (7 bases). The V gene lost 1 base and the J gene lost 3 bases, with 12 bases spanning the gap. This CDR3 spans 16 amino acids.

The sample holds a few counts of this clonotype. The chain couples TRBV7-2 to TRBJ2-3; the match to TRBD2 covers 9 bases. V trimming: 5 bases; J trimming: 6 bases; junction bases outside the gene matches: 6. There are 14 residues in the CDR3. Germline CDR1 SGHTA, CDR2 FQGNSA. This chain's CDR3 is CASSPAGGVDTQYF. The CDR3 nucleotides read TGTGCCAGCAGCCCTGCGGGGGGGGTGGATACGCAGTATTTT.

The chain links TRBV3-1 to TRBJ2-3; TRBD2 might be the D (5 bases). V dropped 5 bases and J dropped 3 bases, with 9 bases sitting between them. The CDR3 length is 13 residues. CDR1 is LGHDT and CDR2 is YNNKEL in the germline V gene (reference sequence). CDR3 coding DNA: TGTGCCAGCAGCGCCCGGGGAACAGATACGCAGTATTTT. This translates into CASSARGTDTQYF.

This chain links TRBV20-1 with TRBJ1-6; perhaps TRBD1 as D (6 bases). The CDR3 sequence is 11 residues long. Trimming pared 2 bases from V and 13 bases from J, leaving 9 bases between. The germline V gene has CDR1 DFQATT and CDR2 SNEGSKA (reference sequence). CDR3 in amino acids: CSARNRAPLHF. The CDR3 DNA is TGCAGTGCTAGAAACAGGGCCCCCCTCCACTTT.

This clonotype was counted only a few times. The V call is TRBV11-2, the J call TRBJ2-6; no reliable D call. The CDR3 spans 17 residues. CDR1 SGHAT and CDR2 FQNNGV come from the germline V gene. Trimming took 1 base from V and 0 from J, leaving 10 bases between them. The CDR3 region is CASSLVRKPSGANVLTF. CDR3 DNA: TGTGCCAGCAGCTTAGTCAGGAAACCCTCTGGGGCCAACGTCCTGACTTTC.

The rearrangement links TRBV28 to TRBJ2-1, with 7 bases aligning to TRBD1. CDR3 length equals 12 residues. The V gene's germline CDR1 is MDHEN and CDR2 SYDVKM. Unmatched junction bases numbered 10, after V lost 10 bases and J lost 10 bases. The CDR3 reads CATGSDREEQFF. CDR3 in DNA: TGTGCCACGGGGAGCGACAGGGAGGAGCAGTTCTTC.

This clonotype was recorded a few times. The gene calls are TRBV6-5 and TRBJ1-1; 7 bases match TRBD1. Unmatched junction bases numbered 8, after V lost 0 bases and J lost 4 bases. Germline V gene data show CDR1 as MNHEY and CDR2 as SVGAGI. CDR3 size: 16 residues. CDR3: CASSYSMNTGATEAFF. CDR3 nucleotide sequence: TGTGCCAGCAGTTACTCGATGAATACAGGGGCCACTGAAGCTTTCTTT.

Only a few counts were recorded for this clonotype. This rearrangement joins TRBV7-9 to TRBJ2-3, with D maybe TRBD2 (6 bases). There are 14 residues in the CDR3. The germline gives CDR1 SEHNR, CDR2 FQNEAQ (reference sequence). Trimming pared 3 bases from V and 4 bases from J, leaving 11 bases between. CDR3 protein: CASSFFSGADTQYF. The DNA of the CDR3 is TGTGCCAGCAGCTTCTTCTCGGGGGCAGATACGCAGTATTTT.

This clonotype was recorded a few times. This chain uses TRBV7-2 with TRBJ2-5; TRBD2 aligns across 8 bases. Trimming at V came to 4 bases and at J to 1 base, leaving 2 bases not matched to a gene. The germline gives CDR1 SGHTA, CDR2 FQGNSA. This CDR3 is 14 amino acids long. This chain's CDR3 is CASSSGLAQETQYF. The CDR3, as DNA: TGTGCCAGCAGCTCCGGACTAGCCCAAGAGACCCAGTACTTC.

This clonotype was observed a handful of times. The V and J genes are TRBV7-2 and TRBJ2-1; 9 bases map to TRBD2. The germline V gene has CDR1 SGHTA and CDR2 FQGNSA. V gave up 5 bases and J gave up 12 bases; unmatched junction bases: 17. The CDR3 is made up of 16 amino acids. The CDR3 DNA reads as TGTGCCAGCAGCGGGAGATCGGGACTAGCAAGCGGGGGGCAGTTCTTC. Translated, it gives CASSGRSGLASGGQFF.

The J gene is TRBJ2-5, the V gene TRBV9; possibly TRBD2 for D (5 bases). Germline V gene lookup returns CDR1 SGDLS and CDR2 YYNGEE. V lost 1 base and J 4 bases, leaving 14 bases between the germline ends. CDR3 length: 15 residues. The CDR3 region has the DNA TGTGCCAGCAGCGTAAACCCCAGCCGGGGAGAGACCCAGTACTTC. It yields the protein CASSVNPSRGETQYF.

This clonotype was detected only a few times. DNA for the CDR3: TGTGCCAGCAGTACGGAGGGGGGGTTTGGCACTGAAGCTTTCTTT. Translating gives CASSTEGGFGTEAFF. The chain links TRBV12-3 or TRBV12-4 to TRBJ1-1; D is perhaps TRBD1 (6 bases). Trimming shortened V by 5 bases and J by 4 bases, and 17 bases separated the two germline ends. CDR3 size: 15 residues.

The rearrangement joins TRBV7-9 to TRBJ2-1; 8 bases agree with TRBD2. CDR1 and CDR2 (germline): SEHNR, FQNEAQ (reference sequence). The CDR3 spans 16 residues. V dropped 3 bases and J dropped 0; count of bases not matched to a gene: 4. CDR3 sequence (DNA): TGTGCCAGCAGCTTGCCTAGCGGGTACTCCTACAATGAGCAGTTCTTC. This encodes CASSLPSGYSYNEQFF. The full variable domain, in which reference TRBV7-9 and TRBJ2-1 provide the parts outside the CDR3, is DTGVSQNPRHKITKRGQNVTFRCDPISEHNRLYWYRQTLGQGPEFLTYFQNEAQLEKSRLLSDRFSAERPKGSFSTLEIQRTEQGDSAMYLCASSLPSGYSYNEQFFGPGTRLTVL.

This clonotype was seen ten or more times. This chain connects TRBV20-1 to TRBJ2-1, with 7 nucleotides matching TRBD2. The CDR3 contains 17 residues. J lost 9 bases, V lost 2 bases, and 19 bases had no gene match. Germline CDR1 DFQATT, CDR2 SNEGSKA (reference sequence). The CDR3 reads CSARPRGTTPFFGEQFF. In DNA, the CDR3 is TGCAGTGCTAGACCTAGAGGGACTACTCCTTTTTTTGGTGAGCAGTTCTTC.